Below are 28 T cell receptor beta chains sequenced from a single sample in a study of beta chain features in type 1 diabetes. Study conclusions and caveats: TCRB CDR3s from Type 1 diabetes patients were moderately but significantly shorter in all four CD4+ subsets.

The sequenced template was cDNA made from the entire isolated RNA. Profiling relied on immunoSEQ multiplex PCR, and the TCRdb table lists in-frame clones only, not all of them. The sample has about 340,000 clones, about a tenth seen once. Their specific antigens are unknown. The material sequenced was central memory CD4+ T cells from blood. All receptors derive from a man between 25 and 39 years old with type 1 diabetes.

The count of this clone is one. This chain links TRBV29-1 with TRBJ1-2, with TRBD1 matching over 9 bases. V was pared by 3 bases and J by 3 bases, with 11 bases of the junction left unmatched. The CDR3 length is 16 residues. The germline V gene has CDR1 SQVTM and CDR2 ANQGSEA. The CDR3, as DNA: TGCAGCGTTGATCGGGACAGGGACGATCATTACTATGGCTACACCTTC. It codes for CSVDRDRDDHYYGYTF.

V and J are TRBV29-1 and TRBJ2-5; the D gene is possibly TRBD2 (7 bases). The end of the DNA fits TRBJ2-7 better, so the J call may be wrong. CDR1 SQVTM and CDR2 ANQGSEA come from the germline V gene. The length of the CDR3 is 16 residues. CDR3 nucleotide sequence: TGCAGCGTTACTACACCCAAAGGGGGGGTTACCTACGAGCAGTACTTC. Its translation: CSVTTPKGGVTYEQYF.

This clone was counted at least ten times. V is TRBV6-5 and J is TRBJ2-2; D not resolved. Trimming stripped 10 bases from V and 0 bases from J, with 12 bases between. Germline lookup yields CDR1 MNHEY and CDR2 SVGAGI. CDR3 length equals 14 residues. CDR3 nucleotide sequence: TGTGCCACCCTGGGCTCTCCGAACACCGGGGAGCTGTTTTTT. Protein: CATLGSPNTGELFF.

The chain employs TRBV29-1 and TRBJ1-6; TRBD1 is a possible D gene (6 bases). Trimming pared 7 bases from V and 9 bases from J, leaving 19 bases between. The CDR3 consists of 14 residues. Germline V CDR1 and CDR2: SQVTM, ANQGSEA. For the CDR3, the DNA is TGCAGCGGCCGATTCGGGACAAGGGGTTCACCCCTCCACTTT. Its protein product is CSGRFGTRGSPLHF.

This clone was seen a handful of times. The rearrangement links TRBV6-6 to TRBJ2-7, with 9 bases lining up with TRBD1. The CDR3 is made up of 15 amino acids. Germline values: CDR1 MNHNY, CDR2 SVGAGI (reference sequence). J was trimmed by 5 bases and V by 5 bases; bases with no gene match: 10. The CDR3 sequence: CASSNSGTGSHEQYF. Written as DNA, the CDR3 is TGTGCCAGCAGTAACAGTGGGACAGGGTCCCACGAGCAGTACTTC.

CDR3 nucleotide sequence: TGTGCCAGCAGCTTCTTTGACAGGGGCAATGAGCAGTTCTTC. This codes for CASSFFDRGNEQFF. V is TRBV2 and J is TRBJ2-1, with 8 bases lining up with TRBD1. V was pared by 6 bases and J by 6 bases, with 7 bases of the junction left unmatched. The CDR3 runs to 14 residues. From germline, CDR1 is SNHLY and CDR2 FYNNEI.

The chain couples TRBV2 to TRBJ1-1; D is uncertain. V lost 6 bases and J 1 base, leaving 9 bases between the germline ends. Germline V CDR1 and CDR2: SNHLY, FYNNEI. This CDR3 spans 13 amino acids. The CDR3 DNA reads TGTGCCAGCAGCCCCGGACGGAACACTGAAGCTTTCTTT. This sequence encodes CASSPGRNTEAFF.

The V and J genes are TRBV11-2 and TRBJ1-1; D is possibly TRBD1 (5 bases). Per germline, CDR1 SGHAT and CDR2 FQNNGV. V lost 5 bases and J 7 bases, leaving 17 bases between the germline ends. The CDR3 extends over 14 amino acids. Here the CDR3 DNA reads TGTGCCAGCAGCCCCCGGGGCACAACTATTGAAGCTTTCTTT. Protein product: CASSPRGTTIEAFF.

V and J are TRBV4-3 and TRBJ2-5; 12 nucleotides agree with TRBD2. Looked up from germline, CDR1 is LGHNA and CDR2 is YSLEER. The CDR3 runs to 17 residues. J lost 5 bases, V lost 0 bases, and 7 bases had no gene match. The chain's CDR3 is CASSQDLLAGGQETQYF. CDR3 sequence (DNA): TGCGCCAGCAGCCAAGATCTCCTAGCGGGGGGGCAGGAGACCCAGTACTTC.

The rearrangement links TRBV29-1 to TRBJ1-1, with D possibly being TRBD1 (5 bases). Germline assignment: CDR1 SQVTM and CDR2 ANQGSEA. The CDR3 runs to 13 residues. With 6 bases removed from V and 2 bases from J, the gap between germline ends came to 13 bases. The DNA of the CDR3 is TGCAGCGTGATAAGGGGCGGAAACACTGAAGCTTTCTTT. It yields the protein CSVIRGGNTEAFF.

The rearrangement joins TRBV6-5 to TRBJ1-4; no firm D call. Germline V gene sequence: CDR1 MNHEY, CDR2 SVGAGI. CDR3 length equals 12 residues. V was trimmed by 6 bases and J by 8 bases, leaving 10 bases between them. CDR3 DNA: TGTGCCAGCAGCGGGTTAGGCGAAAAACTGTTTTTT. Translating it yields CASSGLGEKLFF.

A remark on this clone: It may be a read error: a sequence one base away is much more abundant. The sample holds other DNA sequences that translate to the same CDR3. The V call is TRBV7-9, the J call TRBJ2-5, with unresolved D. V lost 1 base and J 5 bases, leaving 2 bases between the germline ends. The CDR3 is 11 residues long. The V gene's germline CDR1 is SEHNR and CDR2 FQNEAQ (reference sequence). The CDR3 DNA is TGTGCCAGCAGCTTAGATGAGACCCAGTACTTC. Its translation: CASSLDETQYF. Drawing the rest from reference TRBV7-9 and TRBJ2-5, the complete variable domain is DTGVSQNPRHKITKRGQNVTFRCDPISEHNRLYWYRQTLGQGPEFLTYFQNEAQLEKSRLLSDRFSAERPKGSFSTLEIQRTEQGDSAMYLCASSLDETQYFGPGTRLLVL.

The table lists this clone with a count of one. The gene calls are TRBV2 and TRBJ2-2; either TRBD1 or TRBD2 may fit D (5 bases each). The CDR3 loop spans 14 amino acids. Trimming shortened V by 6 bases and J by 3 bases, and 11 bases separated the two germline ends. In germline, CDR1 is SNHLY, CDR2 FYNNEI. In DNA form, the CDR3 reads TGTGCCAGCAGGGGGGTTCAATACACCGGGGAGCTGTTTTTT. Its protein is CASRGVQYTGELFF.

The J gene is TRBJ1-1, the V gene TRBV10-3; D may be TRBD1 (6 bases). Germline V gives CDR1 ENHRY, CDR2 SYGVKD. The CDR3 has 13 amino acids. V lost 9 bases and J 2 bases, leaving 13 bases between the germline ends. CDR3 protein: CAIGGQLNTEAFF. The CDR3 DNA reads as TGTGCCATTGGAGGACAGCTTAACACTGAAGCTTTCTTT.

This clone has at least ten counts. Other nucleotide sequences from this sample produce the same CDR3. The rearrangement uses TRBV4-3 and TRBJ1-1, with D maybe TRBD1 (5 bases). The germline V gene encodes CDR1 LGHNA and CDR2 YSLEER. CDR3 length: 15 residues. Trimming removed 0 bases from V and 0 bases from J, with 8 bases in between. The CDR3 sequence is CASSQEGTVNTEAFF. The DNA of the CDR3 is TGCGCCAGCAGCCAAGAGGGGACGGTGAACACTGAAGCTTTCTTT.

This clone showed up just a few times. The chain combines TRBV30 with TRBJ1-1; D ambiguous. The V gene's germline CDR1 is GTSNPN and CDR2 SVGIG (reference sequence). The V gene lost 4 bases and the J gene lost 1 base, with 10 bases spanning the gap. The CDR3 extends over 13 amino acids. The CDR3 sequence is CAWIPHWNTEAFF. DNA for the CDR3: TGTGCCTGGATCCCTCATTGGAACACTGAAGCTTTCTTT.

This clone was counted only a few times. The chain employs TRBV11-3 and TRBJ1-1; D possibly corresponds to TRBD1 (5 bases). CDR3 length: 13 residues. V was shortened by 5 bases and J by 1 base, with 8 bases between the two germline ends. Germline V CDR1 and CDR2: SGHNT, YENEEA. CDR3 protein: CASSLQENTEAFF. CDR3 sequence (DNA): TGTGCCAGCAGCCTACAGGAGAACACTGAAGCTTTCTTT.

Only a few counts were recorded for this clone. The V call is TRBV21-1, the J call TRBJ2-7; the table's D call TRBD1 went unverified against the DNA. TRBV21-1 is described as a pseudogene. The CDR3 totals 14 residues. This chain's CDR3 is CASSKVRGAYEQYF. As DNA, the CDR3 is TGTGCCAGCAGCAAAGTCAGGGGCGCGTACGAGCAGTACTTC.

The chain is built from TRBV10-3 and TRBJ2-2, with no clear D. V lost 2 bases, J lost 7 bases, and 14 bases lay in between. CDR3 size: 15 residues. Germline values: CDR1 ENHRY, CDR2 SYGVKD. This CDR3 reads CAISEPTHNHGELFF. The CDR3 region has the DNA TGTGCCATCAGTGAGCCTACACACAACCACGGGGAGCTGTTTTTT.

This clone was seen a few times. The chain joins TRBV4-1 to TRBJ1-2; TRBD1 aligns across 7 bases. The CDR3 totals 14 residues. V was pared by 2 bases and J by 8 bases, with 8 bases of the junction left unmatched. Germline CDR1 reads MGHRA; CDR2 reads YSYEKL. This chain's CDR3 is CASSQPDRLSGYTF. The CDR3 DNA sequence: TGCGCCAGCAGCCAACCGGACAGGTTATCGGGCTACACCTTC.

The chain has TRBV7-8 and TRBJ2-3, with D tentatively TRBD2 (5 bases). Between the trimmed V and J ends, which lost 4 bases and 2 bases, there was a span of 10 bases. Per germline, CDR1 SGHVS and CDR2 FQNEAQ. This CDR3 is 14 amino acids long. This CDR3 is CASSWTGVTDTQYF. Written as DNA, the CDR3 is TGTGCCAGCAGCTGGACCGGGGTCACAGATACGCAGTATTTT.

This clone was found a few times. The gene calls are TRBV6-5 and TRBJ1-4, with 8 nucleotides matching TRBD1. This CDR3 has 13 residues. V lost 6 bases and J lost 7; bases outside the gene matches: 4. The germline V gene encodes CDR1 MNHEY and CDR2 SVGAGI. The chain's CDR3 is CASSYGQGEKLFF. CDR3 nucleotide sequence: TGTGCCAGCAGCTACGGACAGGGTGAAAAACTGTTTTTT.

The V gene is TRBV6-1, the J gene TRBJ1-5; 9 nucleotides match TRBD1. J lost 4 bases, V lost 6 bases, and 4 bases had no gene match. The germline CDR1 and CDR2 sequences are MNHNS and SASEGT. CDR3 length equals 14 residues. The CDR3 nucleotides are TGTGCCAGCAGCCGGGACAGGGAGAATCAGCCCCAGCATTTT. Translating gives CASSRDRENQPQHF.

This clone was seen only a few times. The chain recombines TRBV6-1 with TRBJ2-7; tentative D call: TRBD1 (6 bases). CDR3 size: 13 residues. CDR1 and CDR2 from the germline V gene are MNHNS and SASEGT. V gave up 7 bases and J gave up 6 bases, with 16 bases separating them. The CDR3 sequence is CASTPQQGREQYF. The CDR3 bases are TGTGCCAGCACCCCCCAACAGGGTCGCGAGCAGTACTTC.

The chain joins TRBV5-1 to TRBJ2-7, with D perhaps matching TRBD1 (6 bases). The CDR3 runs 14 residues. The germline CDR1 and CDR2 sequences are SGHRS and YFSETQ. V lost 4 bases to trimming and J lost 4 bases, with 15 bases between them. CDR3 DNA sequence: TGCGCCAGCAGCGACGCCGGGACACGGTACGAGCAGTACTTC. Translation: CASSDAGTRYEQYF.

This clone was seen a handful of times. The DNA of the CDR3 is TGCAGCGTTGAAGGGACTAGCGGACAAGAGACCCAGTACTTC. Amino acids: CSVEGTSGQETQYF. The chain carries TRBV29-1 and TRBJ2-5; 10 bases are a match to TRBD2. CDR1 is SQVTM and CDR2 is ANQGSEA in the germline V gene. V was pared by 1 base and J by 2 bases, with 1 base of the junction left unmatched. CDR3 size: 14 residues.

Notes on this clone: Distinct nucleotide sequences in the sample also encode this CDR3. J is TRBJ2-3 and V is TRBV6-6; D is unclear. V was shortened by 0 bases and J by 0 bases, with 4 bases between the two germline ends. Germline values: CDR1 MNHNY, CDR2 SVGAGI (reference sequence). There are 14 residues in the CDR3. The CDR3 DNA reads TGTGCCAGCAGTTACTCGGAGAGCACAGATACGCAGTATTTT. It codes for CASSYSESTDTQYF.

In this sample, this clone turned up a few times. The CDR3 bases are TGTGCCAGCAGCCCTGACAGGGTTGGTGGCTACACCTTC. Amino acid sequence: CASSPDRVGGYTF. This chain links TRBV7-2 with TRBJ1-2, with 7 nucleotides matching TRBD1. The V and J ends lost 5 bases and 7 bases, in that order; junction bases with no gene match: 7. The length of the CDR3 is 13 residues. Germline V gene lookup returns CDR1 SGHTA and CDR2 FQGNSA.